This record covers a single TCR beta chain. Deletions cut 2 bases from V and 4 bases from J, with 13 bases between. Germline CDR1 is SGHTA and CDR2 is FQGNSA. The CDR3 covers 15 residues. 5'RACE template switching added a universal primer site and UMIs to TCR cDNA. TCRdb passed the 5' RACE reads through MiXCR, listing each CDR3 protein once. The repertoire holds over 130,000 distinct CDR3 sequences, with roughly 8.2% as singletons. The data originate from a study of T cells after yellow fever vaccination. Study information: Libraries from low-cell-number fractions were prepared with the SMART-Seq v4 Ultra Low Input RNA kit.

The genes are TRBV7-2 and TRBJ2-3; maybe TRBD2 (6 bases). The starting material was CD4+ T cells sorted from PBMCs, obtained 5 days after the yellow fever booster vaccination. The source is a man aged 30-40 years who received the YFV17D yellow fever vaccine. CDR3 nucleotide sequence: TGTGCCAGCAGCTTACCCGGGAAGCGGGCAGATACGCAGTATTTT. This translates into CASSLPGKRADTQYF.